The T cell receptor (beta chain) described here comes from a study of T cell changes during pregnancy in multiple sclerosis. Method: immunoSEQ multiplex PCR; TCRdb's copy keeps in-frame clones and lacks some. The sample consists of about 43,000 clones, about nine tenths of them appearing once. Deletions cut 6 bases from V and 4 bases from J, with 16 bases between. Germline V lookup: CDR1 MDHEN, CDR2 SYDVKM. The length of the CDR3 is 14 residues. Specimen: peripheral blood, collected in the second trimester of pregnancy. The sequence was obtained from a female donor in good health, enrolled as a control in a pregnancy study. This chain uses TRBV28 with TRBJ2-7, with D tentatively TRBD2 (6 bases). CDR3 DNA sequence: TGTGCCAGCAGGCCGCCGGGACTCCTGTACGAGCAGTACTTC. This gives the protein CASRPPGLLYEQYF.